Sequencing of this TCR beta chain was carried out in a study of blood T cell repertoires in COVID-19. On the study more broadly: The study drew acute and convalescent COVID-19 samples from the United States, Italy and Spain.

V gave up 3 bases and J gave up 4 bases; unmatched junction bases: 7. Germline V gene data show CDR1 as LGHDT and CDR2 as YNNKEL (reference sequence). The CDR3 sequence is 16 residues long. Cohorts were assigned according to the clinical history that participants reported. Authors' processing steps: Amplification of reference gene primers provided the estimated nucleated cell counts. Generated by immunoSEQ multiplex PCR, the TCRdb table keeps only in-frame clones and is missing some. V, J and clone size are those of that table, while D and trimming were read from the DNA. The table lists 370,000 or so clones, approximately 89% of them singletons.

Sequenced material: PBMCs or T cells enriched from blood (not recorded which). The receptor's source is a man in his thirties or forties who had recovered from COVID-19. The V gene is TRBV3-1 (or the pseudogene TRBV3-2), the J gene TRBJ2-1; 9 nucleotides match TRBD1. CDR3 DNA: TGTGCCAGCAGCCACACCGGGACAGGGAGGTACAATGAGCAGTTCTTC. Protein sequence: CASSHTGTGRYNEQFF.